This T cell receptor (beta chain) stems from a study of cytomegalovirus exposure and HLA in healthy donors. This CDR3 comprises 20 residues. PCR employed 60 Vbeta and 13 Jbeta primers. Assay: immunoSEQ multiplex PCR; the TCRdb copy retains only in-frame clones and omits some. The profile shows about 130,000 clones, around 80% of them singletons. The rearrangement joins TRBV21-1 to TRBJ2-7; TRBD2 reflects the table's D call only, with no check against the DNA. TRBV21-1 has pseudogene status. This TCR derives from a woman aged 25-40 years in good health and CMV-seronegative. The sample taken for sequencing was PBMCs. The CDR3 DNA follows: TGTGCCAGCAGCAAAGGGGGACAGGGGGCTTATACTAGCGGGAGCTACGAGCAGTACTTC. Translating gives CASSKGGQGAYTSGSYEQYF.